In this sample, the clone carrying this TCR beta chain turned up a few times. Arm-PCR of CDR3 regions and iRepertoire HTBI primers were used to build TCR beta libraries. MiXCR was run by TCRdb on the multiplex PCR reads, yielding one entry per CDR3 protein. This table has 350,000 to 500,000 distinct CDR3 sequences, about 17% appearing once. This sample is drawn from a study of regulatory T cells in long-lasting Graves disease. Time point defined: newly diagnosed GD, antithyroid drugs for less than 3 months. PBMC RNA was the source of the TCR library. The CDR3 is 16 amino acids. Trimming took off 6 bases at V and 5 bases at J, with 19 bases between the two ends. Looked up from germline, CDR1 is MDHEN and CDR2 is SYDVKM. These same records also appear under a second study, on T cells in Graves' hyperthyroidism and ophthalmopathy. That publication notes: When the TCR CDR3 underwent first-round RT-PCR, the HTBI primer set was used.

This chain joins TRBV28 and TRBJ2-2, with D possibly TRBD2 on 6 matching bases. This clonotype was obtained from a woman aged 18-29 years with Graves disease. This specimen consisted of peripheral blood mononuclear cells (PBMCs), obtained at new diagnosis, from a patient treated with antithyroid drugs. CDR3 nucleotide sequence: TGTGCCAGCAGCCCCGGGGGAGGCGGGTTTACCGGGGAGCTGTTTTTT. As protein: CASSPGGGGFTGELFF.